This TCR beta chain was sequenced for a study of siplizumab effects on memory and regulatory T cells. Whole-study results and caveats: Proliferating Tregs in siplizumab cultures were never verified as suppressive. In unstimulated cells, naive T cells appeared more diverse than memory T cells and seemed major alloresponse contributors.

Libraries were prepared by immunoSEQ multiplex PCR; TCRdb keeps only in-frame clonotypes and omits some of them. The data show about 98,000 clones, approximately 90% seen once. V was clipped by 2 bases and J by 2 bases, with 4 bases between them. CDR3 length: 13 residues. Germline-derived CDR1 and CDR2 are WNHNN and SYGVQD (reference sequence). Notes on this clone: Its matching antigen is unknown.

Sequencing was carried out using CD4+ T cells sorted from blood. The genes are TRBV10-1 and TRBJ2-1; no definite D call. This TCR was recovered from a human donor in good health. CDR3 sequence reads: CASSERAYNEQFF. The DNA for the CDR3 is TGCGCCAGCAGTGAGAGGGCCTACAATGAGCAGTTCTTC.